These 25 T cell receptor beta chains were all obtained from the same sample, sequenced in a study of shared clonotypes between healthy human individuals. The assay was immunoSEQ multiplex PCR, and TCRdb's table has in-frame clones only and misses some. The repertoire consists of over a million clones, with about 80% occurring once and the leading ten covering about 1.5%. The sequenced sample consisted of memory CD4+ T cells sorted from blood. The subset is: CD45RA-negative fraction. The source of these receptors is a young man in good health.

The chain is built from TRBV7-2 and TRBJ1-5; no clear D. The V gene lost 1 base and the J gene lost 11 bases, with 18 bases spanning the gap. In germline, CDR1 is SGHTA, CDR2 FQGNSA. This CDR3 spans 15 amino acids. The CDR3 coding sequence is TGTGCCAGCAGCTTAGATCTTGGGCCCCAGGAGGCCCAGCATTTT. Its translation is CASSLDLGPQEAQHF.

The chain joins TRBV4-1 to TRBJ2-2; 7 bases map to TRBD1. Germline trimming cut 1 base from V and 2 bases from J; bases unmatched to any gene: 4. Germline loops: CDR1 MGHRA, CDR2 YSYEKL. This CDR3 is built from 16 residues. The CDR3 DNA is TGCGCCAGCAGCCAAGGTTCAGGGGGAAACACCGGGGAGCTGTTTTTT. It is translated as CASSQGSGGNTGELFF.

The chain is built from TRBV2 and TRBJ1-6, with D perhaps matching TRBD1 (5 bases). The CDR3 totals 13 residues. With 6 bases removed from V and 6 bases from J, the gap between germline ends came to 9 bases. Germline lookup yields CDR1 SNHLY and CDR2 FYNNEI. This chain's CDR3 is CASRRQPNSPLHF. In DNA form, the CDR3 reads TGTGCCAGCAGAAGACAGCCTAATTCACCCCTCCACTTT.

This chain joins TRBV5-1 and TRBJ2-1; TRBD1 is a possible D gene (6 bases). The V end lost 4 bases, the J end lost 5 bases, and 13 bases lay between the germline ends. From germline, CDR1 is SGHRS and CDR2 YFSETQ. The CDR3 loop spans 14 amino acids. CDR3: CASSTSRGNNEQFF. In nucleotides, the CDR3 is TGCGCCAGCAGCACATCCAGGGGAAACAATGAGCAGTTCTTC.

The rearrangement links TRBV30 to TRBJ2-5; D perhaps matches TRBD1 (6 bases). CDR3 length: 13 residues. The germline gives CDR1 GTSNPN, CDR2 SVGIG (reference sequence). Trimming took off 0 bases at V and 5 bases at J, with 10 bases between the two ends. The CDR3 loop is CAWSVQGKETQYF. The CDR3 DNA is TGTGCCTGGAGTGTACAGGGCAAGGAGACCCAGTACTTC.

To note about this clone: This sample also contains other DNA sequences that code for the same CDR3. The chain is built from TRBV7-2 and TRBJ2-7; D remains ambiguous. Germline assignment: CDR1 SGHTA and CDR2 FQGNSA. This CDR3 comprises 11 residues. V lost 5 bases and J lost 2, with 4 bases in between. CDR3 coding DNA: TGTGCCAGCAGCCTCACCTACGAGCAGTACTTC. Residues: CASSLTYEQYF.

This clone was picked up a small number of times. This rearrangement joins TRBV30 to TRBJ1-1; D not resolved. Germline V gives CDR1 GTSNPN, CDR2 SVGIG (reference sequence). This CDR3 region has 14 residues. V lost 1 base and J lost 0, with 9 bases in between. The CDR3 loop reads CAWSEAVMNTEAFF. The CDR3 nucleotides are TGTGCCTGGAGTGAGGCAGTCATGAACACTGAAGCTTTCTTT.

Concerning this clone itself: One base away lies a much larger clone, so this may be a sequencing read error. The CDR3 region is CAWSVHYGYTF. CDR3 coding DNA: TGTGCCTGGAGTGTACACTATGGCTACACCTTC. V usage is TRBV30 and J usage is TRBJ1-2; D ambiguous. Germline CDR1 and CDR2: GTSNPN and SVGIG (reference sequence). There are 11 residues in the CDR3. Between the trimmed V and J ends, which lost 0 bases and 3 bases, there was a span of 2 bases.

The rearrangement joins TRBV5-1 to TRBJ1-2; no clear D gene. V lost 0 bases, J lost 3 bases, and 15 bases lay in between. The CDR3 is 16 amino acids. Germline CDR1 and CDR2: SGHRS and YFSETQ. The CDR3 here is CASSLVGIKGDYGYTF. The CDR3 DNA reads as TGCGCCAGCAGCTTGGTGGGCATTAAGGGCGACTATGGCTACACCTTC.

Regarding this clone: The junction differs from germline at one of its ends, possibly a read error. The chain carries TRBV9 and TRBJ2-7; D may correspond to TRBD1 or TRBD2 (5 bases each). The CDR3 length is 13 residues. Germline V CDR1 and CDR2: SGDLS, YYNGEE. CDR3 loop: CASSWGPLDEPYF. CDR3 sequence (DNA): TGTGCCAGCAGCTGGGGACCCCTAGACGAGCCGTACTTC.

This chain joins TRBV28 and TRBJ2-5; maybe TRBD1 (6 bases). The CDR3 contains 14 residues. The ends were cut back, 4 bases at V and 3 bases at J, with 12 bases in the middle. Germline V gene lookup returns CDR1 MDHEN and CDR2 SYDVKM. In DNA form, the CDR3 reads TGTGCCAGCAGTTCACAGGGTTCGGAAGAGACCCAGTACTTC. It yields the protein CASSSQGSEETQYF.

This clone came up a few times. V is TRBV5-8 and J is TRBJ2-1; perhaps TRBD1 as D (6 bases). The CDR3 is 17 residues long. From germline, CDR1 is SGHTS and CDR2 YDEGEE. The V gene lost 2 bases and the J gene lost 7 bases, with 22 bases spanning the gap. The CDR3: CASSLGLGAGLGNEQFF. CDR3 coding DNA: TGTGCCAGCAGCTTAGGTCTGGGGGCAGGGTTAGGGAATGAGCAGTTCTTC.

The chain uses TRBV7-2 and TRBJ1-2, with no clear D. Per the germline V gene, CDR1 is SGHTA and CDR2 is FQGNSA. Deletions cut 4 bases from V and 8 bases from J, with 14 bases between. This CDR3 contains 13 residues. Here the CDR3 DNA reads TGTGCCAGCAGCTCCGGGCACCTTACAGGCTACACCTTC. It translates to CASSSGHLTGYTF.

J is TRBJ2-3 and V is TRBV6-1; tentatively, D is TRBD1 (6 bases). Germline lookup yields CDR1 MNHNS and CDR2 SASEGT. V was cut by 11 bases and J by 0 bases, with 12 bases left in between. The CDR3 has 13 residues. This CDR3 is CAGGGTSTDTQYF. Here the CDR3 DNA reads TGTGCCGGGGGCGGAACTAGCACAGATACGCAGTATTTT.

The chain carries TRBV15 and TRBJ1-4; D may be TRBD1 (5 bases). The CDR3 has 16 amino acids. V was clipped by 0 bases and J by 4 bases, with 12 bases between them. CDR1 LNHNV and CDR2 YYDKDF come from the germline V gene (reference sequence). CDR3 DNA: TGTGCCACCAGCAGAGATTATGGCCAGGGTAATGAAAAACTGTTTTTT. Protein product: CATSRDYGQGNEKLFF.

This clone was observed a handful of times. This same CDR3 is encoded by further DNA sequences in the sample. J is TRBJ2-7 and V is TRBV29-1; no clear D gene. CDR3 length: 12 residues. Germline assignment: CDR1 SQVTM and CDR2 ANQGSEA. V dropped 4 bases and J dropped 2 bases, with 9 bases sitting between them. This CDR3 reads CSVAAGAYEQYF. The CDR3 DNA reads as TGCAGCGTTGCTGCAGGAGCCTACGAGCAGTACTTC.

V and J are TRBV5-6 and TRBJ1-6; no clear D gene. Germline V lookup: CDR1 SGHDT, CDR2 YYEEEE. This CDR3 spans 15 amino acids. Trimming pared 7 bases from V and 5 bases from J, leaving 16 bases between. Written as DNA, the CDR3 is TGTGCCAGCGATTTCACCGGGAATCATAATTCACCCCTCCACTTT. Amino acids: CASDFTGNHNSPLHF.

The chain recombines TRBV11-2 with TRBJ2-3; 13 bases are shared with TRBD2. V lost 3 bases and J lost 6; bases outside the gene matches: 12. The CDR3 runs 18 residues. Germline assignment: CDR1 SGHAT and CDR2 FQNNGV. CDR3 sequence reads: CASSLGLAGRGPGDTQYF. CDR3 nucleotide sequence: TGTGCCAGCAGCTTGGGACTAGCGGGGCGCGGACCAGGGGATACGCAGTATTTT.

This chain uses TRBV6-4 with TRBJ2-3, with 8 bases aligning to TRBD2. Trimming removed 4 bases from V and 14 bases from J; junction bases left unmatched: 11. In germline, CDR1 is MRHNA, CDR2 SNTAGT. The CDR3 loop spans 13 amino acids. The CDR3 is CASSAGGRTGMYF. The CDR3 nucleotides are TGTGCCAGCAGTGCTGGCGGGAGGACCGGGATGTATTTT.

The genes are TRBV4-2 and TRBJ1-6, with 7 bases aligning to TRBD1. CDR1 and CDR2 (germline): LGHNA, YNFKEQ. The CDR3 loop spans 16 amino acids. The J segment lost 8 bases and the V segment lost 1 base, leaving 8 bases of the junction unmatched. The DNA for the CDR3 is TGTGCCAGCAGCCAAGTACTCGGGCAGGGGGATTCACCCCTCCACTTT. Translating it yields CASSQVLGQGDSPLHF.

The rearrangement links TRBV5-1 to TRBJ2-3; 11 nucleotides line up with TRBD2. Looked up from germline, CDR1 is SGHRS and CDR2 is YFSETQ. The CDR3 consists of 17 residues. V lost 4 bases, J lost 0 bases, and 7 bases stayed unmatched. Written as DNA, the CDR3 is TGCGCCAGCAGCCCGGCGGTAGCGGGAGGGAGCACAGATACGCAGTATTTT. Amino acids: CASSPAVAGGSTDTQYF.

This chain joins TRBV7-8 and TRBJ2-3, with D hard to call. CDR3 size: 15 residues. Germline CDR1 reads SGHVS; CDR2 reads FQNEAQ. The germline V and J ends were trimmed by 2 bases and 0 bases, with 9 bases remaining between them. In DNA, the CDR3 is TGTGCCAGCAGCTTAAAGTGGTCGAGCACAGATACGCAGTATTTT. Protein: CASSLKWSSTDTQYF.

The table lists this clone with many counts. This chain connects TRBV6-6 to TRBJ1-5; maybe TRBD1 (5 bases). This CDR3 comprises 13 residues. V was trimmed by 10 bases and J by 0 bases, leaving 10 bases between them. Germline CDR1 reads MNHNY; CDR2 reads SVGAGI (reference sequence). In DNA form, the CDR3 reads TGTGCCACCGGGACGGATAGCAATCAGCCCCAGCATTTT. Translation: CATGTDSNQPQHF.

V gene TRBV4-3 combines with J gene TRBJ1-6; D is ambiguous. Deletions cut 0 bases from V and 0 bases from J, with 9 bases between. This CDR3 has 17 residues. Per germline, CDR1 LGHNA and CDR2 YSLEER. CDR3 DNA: TGCGCCAGCAGCCAAGATCTTACCTTCTCCTATAATTCACCCCTCCACTTT. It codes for CASSQDLTFSYNSPLHF.

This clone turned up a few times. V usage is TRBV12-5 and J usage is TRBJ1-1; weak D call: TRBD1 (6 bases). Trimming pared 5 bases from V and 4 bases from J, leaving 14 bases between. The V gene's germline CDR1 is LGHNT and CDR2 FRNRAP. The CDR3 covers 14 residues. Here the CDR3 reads CASGQQGRVTEAFF. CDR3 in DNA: TGTGCTAGTGGTCAACAGGGAAGGGTCACTGAAGCTTTCTTT.